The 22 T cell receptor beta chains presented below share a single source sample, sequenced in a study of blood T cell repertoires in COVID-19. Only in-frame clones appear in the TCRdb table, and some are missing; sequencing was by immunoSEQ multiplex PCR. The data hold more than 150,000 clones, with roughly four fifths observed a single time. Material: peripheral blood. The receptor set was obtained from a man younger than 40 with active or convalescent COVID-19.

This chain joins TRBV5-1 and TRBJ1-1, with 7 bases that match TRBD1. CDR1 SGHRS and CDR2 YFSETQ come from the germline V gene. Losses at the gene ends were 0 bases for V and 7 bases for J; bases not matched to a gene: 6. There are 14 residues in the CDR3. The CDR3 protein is CASSLAGRDSEAFF. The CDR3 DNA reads TGCGCCAGCAGCTTGGCGGGCAGGGACAGTGAAGCTTTCTTT.

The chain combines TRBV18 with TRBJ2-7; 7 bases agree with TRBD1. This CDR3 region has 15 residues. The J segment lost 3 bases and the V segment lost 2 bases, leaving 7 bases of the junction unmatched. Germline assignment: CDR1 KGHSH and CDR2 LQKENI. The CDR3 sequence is CASSPSQGVSYEQYF. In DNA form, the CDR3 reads TGTGCCAGCTCACCATCGCAGGGGGTGAGCTACGAGCAGTACTTC.

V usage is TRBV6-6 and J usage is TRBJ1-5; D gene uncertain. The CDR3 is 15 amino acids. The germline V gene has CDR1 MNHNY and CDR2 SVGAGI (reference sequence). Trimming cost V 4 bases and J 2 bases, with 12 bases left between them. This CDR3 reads CASSLTFSGNQPQHF. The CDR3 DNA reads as TGTGCCAGCAGTTTGACATTTTCGGGCAATCAGCCCCAGCATTTT.

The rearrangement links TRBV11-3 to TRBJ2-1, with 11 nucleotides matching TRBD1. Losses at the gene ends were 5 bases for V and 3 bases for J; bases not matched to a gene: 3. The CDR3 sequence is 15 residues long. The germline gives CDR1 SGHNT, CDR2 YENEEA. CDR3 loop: CASSQGQGVYNEQFF. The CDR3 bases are TGTGCCAGCAGCCAGGGACAGGGGGTCTACAATGAGCAGTTCTTC.

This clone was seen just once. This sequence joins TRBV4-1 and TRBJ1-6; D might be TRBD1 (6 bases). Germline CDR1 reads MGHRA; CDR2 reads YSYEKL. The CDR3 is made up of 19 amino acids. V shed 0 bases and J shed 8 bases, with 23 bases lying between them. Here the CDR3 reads CASSQDRGVWGGADSPLHF. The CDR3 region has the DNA TGCGCCAGCAGCCAAGACCGGGGCGTATGGGGGGGGGCCGATTCACCCCTCCACTTT.

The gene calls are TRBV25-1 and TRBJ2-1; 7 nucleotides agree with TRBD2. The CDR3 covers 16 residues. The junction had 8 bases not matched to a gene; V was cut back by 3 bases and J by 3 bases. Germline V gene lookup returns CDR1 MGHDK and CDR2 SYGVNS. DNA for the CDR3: TGTGCCAGCAGTGATCGAGCGGGGACGATCTACAATGAGCAGTTCTTC. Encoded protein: CASSDRAGTIYNEQFF.

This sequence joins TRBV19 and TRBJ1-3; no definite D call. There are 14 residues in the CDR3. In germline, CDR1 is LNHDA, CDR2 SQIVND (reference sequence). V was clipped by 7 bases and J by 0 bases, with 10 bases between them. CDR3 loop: CASTSQVSGNTIYF. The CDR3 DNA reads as TGTGCCAGTACATCCCAGGTCTCTGGAAACACCATATATTTT.

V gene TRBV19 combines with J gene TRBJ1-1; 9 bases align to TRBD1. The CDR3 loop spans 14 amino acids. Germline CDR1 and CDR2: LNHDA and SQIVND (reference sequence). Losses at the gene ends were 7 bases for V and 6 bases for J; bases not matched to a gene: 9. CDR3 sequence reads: CASILTGGNPEAFF. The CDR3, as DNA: TGTGCCAGTATCTTGACAGGGGGAAACCCTGAAGCTTTCTTT. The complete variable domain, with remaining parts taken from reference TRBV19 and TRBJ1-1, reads DGGITQSPKYLFRKEGQNVTLSCEQNLNHDAMYWYRQDPGQGLRLIYYSQIVNDFQKGDIAEGYSVSREKKESFPLTVTSAQKNPTAFYLCASILTGGNPEAFFGQGTRLTVV.

The DNA for the CDR3 is TGTGCCAGCAGCCGGGGGGCGGAGTTACCCGAGCAGTACTTC. It is translated as CASSRGAELPEQYF. The rearrangement links TRBV7-2 to TRBJ2-7; possibly TRBD2 for D (7 bases). The CDR3 has 14 residues. CDR1 and CDR2 from the germline V gene are SGHTA and FQGNSA. V lost 5 bases to trimming and J lost 6 bases, with 17 bases between them.

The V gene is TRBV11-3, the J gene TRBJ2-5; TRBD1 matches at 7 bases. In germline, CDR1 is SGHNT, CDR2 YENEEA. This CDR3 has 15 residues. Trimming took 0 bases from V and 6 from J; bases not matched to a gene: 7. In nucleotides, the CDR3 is TGTGCCAGCAGCTTAGAAGGGGAACAGGGGCAGACCCAGTACTTC. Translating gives CASSLEGEQGQTQYF. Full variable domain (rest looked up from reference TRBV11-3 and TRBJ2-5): EAGVVQSPRYKIIEKKQPVAFWCNPISGHNTLYWYLQNLGQGPELLIRYENEEAVDDSQLPKDRFSAERLKGVDSTLKIQPAELGDSAVYLCASSLEGEQGQTQYFGPGTRLLVL.

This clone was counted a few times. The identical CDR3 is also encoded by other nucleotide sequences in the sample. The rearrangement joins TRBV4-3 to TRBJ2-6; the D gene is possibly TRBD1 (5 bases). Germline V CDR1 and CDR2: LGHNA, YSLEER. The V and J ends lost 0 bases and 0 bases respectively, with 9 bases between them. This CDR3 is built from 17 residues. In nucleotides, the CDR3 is TGCGCCAGCAGCCAAGAAGACAGTTACTCTGGGGCCAACGTCCTGACTTTC. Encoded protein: CASSQEDSYSGANVLTF.

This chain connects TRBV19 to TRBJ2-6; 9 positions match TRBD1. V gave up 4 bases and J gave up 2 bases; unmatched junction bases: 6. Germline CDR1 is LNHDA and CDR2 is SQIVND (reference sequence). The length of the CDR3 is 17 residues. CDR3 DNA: TGTGCCAGTAGTAACGGACAGGGGAAAGCTGGGGCCAACGTCCTGACTTTC. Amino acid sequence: CASSNGQGKAGANVLTF.

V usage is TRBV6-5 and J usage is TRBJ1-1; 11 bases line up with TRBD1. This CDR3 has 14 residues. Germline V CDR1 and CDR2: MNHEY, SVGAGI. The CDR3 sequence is CVTHRDRGMGEAFF. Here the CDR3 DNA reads TGTGTTACCCACCGGGACAGGGGGATGGGTGAAGCTTTCTTT.

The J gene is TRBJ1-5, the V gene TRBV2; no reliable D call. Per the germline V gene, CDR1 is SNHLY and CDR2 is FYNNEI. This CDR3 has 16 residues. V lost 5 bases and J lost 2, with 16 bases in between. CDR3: CASSRGLGHGNQPQHF. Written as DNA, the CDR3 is TGTGCCAGCAGTCGAGGGCTCGGTCACGGCAATCAGCCCCAGCATTTT.

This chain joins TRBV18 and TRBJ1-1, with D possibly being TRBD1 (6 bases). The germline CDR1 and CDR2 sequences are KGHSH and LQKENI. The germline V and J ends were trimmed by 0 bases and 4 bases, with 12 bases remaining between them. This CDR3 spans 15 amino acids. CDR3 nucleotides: TGTGCCAGCTCACCACCCAGGGGTATGGGCACTGAAGCTTTCTTT. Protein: CASSPPRGMGTEAFF.

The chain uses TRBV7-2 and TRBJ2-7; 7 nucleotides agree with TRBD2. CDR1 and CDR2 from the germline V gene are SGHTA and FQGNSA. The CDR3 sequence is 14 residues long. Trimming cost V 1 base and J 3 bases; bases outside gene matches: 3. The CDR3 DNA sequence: TGTGCCAGCAGCTTAGGCGGGAGTCTCTACGAGCAGTACTTC. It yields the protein CASSLGGSLYEQYF.

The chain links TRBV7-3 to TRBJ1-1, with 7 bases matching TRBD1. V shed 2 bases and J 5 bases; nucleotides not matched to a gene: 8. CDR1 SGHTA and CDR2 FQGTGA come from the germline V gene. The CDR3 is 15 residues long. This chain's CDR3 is CASSLSDAGGTEAFF. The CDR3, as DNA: TGTGCCAGCAGCTTATCTGACGCAGGGGGGACTGAAGCTTTCTTT.

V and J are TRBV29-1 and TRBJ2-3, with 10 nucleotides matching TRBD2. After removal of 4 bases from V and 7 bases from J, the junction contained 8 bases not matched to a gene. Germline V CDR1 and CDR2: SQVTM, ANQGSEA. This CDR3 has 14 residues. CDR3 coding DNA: TGCAGCGTTGTAAAGCGGGGGGGCATATATACGCAGTATTTT. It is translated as CSVVKRGGIYTQYF.

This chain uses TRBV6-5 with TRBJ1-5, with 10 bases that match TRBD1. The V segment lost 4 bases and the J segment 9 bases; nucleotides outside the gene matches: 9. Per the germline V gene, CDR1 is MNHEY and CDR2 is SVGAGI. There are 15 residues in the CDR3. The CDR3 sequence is CASSSGTGDRPPQHF. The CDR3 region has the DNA TGTGCCAGCAGTTCCGGGACAGGGGACCGACCGCCCCAGCATTTT.

The CDR3 sequence: CASSLTTSSYNSPLHF. CDR3 in DNA: TGTGCCAGCAGCTTAACTACGAGCTCCTATAATTCACCCCTCCACTTT. The J gene is TRBJ1-6, the V gene TRBV7-3; D unclear. Germline assignment: CDR1 SGHTA and CDR2 FQGTGA. CDR3 length equals 16 residues. Between the trimmed V and J ends, which lost 0 bases and 0 bases, there was a span of 6 bases.

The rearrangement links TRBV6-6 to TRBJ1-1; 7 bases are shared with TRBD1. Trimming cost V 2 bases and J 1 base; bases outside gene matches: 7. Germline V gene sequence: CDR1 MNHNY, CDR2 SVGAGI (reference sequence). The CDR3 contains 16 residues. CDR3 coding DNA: TGTGCCAGCAGTTACGTCCAGGGGGTGTCGAACACTGAAGCTTTCTTT. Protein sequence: CASSYVQGVSNTEAFF.

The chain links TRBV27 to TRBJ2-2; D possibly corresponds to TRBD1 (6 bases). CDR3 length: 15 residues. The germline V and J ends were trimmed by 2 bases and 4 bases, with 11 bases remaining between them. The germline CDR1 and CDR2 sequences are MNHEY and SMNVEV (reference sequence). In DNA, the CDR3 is TGTGCCAGCAGTTTAGGGCAGGGGCTCACCGGGGAGCTGTTTTTT. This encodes CASSLGQGLTGELFF.